The rows below give T cell receptor beta chains drawn from one sample of a study of CD8 T cells in Susac syndrome. TCRdb reanalysed the immunoSEQ multiplex PCR reads using MiXCR and keeps one entry per CDR3 protein. The sample has 120,000 or so distinct CDR3 sequences; just under 95% are singletons. Sequenced sample: CD8+ T cells from PBMCs. These receptors all come from a human donor with Susac syndrome. Both conserved end residues are part of each CDR3. D genes are given only for firm matches. Clone size appears in some rows only: once, few, many, or a class for an expanded clone.

>TRBV13|.|.|TRBJ1-1
TGTGCCAGCAGCTTACAGGGCAGGGTCGACACTGAAGCTTTCTTT
CASSLQGRVDTEAFF
>TRBV27|.|TRBD1|TRBJ2-2
TGTGCCAGCAGTTTCCAGGGGGTCCCCGGGGAGCTGTTTTTT
CASSFQGVPGELFF
>TRBV6-6|.|.|TRBJ2-1
TGTGCCAGCAGTTACCCGGATACTGAGCAGTTCTTC
CASSYPDTEQFF
>TRBV20-1|.|.|TRBJ2-7
TGCAGTGTCTTTCCCAGGACTTCCTACGAGCAGTACTTC
CSVFPRTSYEQYF
>TRBV4-1|.|TRBD2|TRBJ2-7
TGCGCCAGCAGCCACCGGCCTAGCGGATCCAGCTCCTACGAGCAGTACTTC
CASSHRPSGSSSYEQYF
>TRBV29-1|.|.|TRBJ2-7
TGCAGCGTTGAAGAACCGGCAGGGTTGGATTCCTACGAGCAGTACTTC
CSVEEPAGLDSYEQYF
>TRBV24-1|.|.|TRBJ2-5
TGTGCCACCAGTGATGGGGTCGGGAGCCAAGAGACCCAGTACTTC
CATSDGVGSQETQYF
>TRBV14|once|.|TRBJ2-5
TGTGCCAGCAGCCAAGGCAGGGCGAACCGAGAGACCCAGTACTTC
CASSQGRANRETQYF
>TRBV7-9|.|TRBD1|TRBJ1-5
TGTGCCAGCAGCTTCGGGCAGGGGGGCAATCAGCCCCAGCATTTT
CASSFGQGGNQPQHF
>TRBV2|.|TRBD1|TRBJ2-7
TGTGCCAGCAGCCGCGGGCTACAGGGGTACGAGCAGTACTTC
CASSRGLQGYEQYF
>TRBV19|.|TRBD2|TRBJ2-1
TGTGCCAGTAGTAGCAGCGGGATTGACCACAATGAGCAGTTCTTC
CASSSSGIDHNEQFF
>TRBV5-6|.|TRBD1|TRBJ1-1
TGTGCCAGCACTCTTACGACAGGGTTGATAAGCACTGAAGCTTTCTTT
CASTLTTGLISTEAFF
>TRBV7-8|.|TRBD1|TRBJ2-7
TGTGCCAGCAGCAAGGACCGGGACAGGGGCTACGAGCAGTACTTC
CASSKDRDRGYEQYF
>TRBV9|.|.|TRBJ2-5
TGTGCCAGCAGCGTAAGTTGGGGGAGACAAGAGACCCAGTACTTC
CASSVSWGRQETQYF
>TRBV7-8|.|.|TRBJ2-7
TGTGCCAGCAGCCAGCCCTACGAGCAGTACTTC
CASSQPYEQYF
>TRBV7-9|.|TRBD1|TRBJ1-2
TGTGCCAGCAGCTCCTCACCGGGACAGGGGGCGGGAAATGGCTACACCTTC
CASSSSPGQGAGNGYTF
>TRBV4-3|.|.|TRBJ2-7
TGCGCCAGCAGCCAAGATACTGAGGGAAACTACGAGCAGTACTTC
CASSQDTEGNYEQYF
>TRBV3-1|.|TRBD2|TRBJ2-2
TGTGCCAGCAGCCAGCCCTGGACTAGCGGGGGCACCGGGGAGCTGTTTTTT
CASSQPWTSGGTGELFF
>TRBV28|.|TRBD1|TRBJ1-5
TGTGCCAGCAGCCGCGGACAGGGGAGGCAGCCCCAGCATTTT
CASSRGQGRQPQHF
>TRBV20-1|.|.|TRBJ2-1
TGCAGTGCCACCCCGTACGGTGAGCAGTTCTTC
CSATPYGEQFF
>TRBV6-5|.|.|TRBJ1-1
TGTGCCACCCGGGGGGGGACTGAAGCTTTCTTT
CATRGGTEAFF
>TRBV27|.|.|TRBJ1-2
TGTGCCAGCAGTTTAACGGATGGTTATGGCTACACCTTC
CASSLTDGYGYTF
>TRBV27|.|TRBD2|TRBJ2-1
TGTGCCAGCAGTTTATCGAAGGGACTAGCGGGAGGGACTTTTTTCGATGAGCAGTTCTTC
CASSLSKGLAGGTFFDEQFF
>TRBV30|.|.|TRBJ1-1
TGTGCCTGGAGTGTACTCGGGCGTGAGGCTTTCTTT
CAWSVLGREAFF
>TRBV7-9|.|TRBD1|TRBJ1-4
TGTGCCAGCAGGACCGGACAGGCTGTTAATGGAAAACTGTTTTTT
CASRTGQAVNGKLFF
>TRBV14|.|TRBD2|TRBJ2-5
TGTGCCAGCAGCTACACTAGCGGGGGAAAAGAGACCCAGTACTTC
CASSYTSGGKETQYF
>TRBV4-1|.|TRBD2|TRBJ2-4
TGCGCCAGCAGCCACGGACTAGCGGGAGGGGGGACCAAAAACATTCAGTACTTC
CASSHGLAGGGTKNIQYF
>TRBV18|.|.|TRBJ2-2
TGTGCCAGCTCACCACCGGTCAGGGCGGCCCCCGGGGAGCTGTTTTTT
CASSPPVRAAPGELFF
>TRBV21-1|.|.|TRBJ2-5
TGTGCCAGCGTGGGACGCTTAGAGACCCAGTACTTC
CASVGRLETQYF
>TRBV4-2|.|TRBD2|TRBJ2-7
TGTGCCAGCACGTCCGCGGCGGGAGGGTTCCACGAGCAGTACTTC
CASTSAAGGFHEQYF
>TRBV20-1|.|.|TRBJ1-4
TGCAGTGCTAGTGGGAAGACTAATGAAAAACTGTTTTTT
CSASGKTNEKLFF
>TRBV7-9|once|.|TRBJ2-7
TGTGCCAGCAGATCCACATTGGACGAGCAGTACTTC
CASRSTLDEQYF
>TRBV5-1|.|.|TRBJ2-7
TGCGCCAGCAGCGAGGGGACCGAGCAGTACTTC
CASSEGTEQYF
>TRBV4-1|.|.|TRBJ2-1
TGCGCCAGCAGCCCCCAGGGACAAGCCTCCTACAATGAGCAGTTCTTC
CASSPQGQASYNEQFF
>TRBV7-8|once|.|TRBJ2-5
TGTGCCAGCAGCTTACGGGGACCGCCCGAAGAGACCCAGTACTTC
CASSLRGPPEETQYF
>TRBV28|.|TRBD2|TRBJ2-3
TGTGCCAGCAGTTTATTACTAGCGGGGTCTAGCACAGATACGCAGTATTTT
CASSLLLAGSSTDTQYF
>TRBV12-3/TRBV12-4|.|.|TRBJ2-1
TGTGCCAGCAGTCCCCGACACAATGAGCAGTTCTTC
CASSPRHNEQFF
>TRBV13|.|TRBD2|TRBJ2-5
TGTGCCAGCAGCTCAATAGGGACTAGCGGGAGTTCAGAGACCCAGTACTTC
CASSSIGTSGSSETQYF
>TRBV14|.|TRBD1|TRBJ2-3
TGTGCCAGCAGCCGACAGGGACACACAGATACGCAGTATTTT
CASSRQGHTDTQYF
>TRBV2|.|.|TRBJ2-3
TGTGCCAGCAGTGAGGGCTATGGGGAGTACCCAGATACGCAGTATTTT
CASSEGYGEYPDTQYF
>TRBV30|.|TRBD1|TRBJ2-5
TGTGCCTGGAACAGAGGACAGGAACAAGAGACCCAGTACTTC
CAWNRGQEQETQYF
>TRBV5-1|few|.|TRBJ2-7
TGCGCCAGCAGCGACACAGGGAACGACTACGAGCAGTACTTC
CASSDTGNDYEQYF
>TRBV4-1|.|TRBD2|TRBJ2-1
TGCGCCAGCAGCCAAGAACTAGCGGCTCGCTACAATGAGCAGTTCTTC
CASSQELAARYNEQFF
>TRBV6-2/TRBV6-3|.|.|TRBJ1-5
TGTGCCAGCAGTTACCCCCAAGACTATAGCAATCAGCCCCAGCATTTT
CASSYPQDYSNQPQHF
>TRBV13|.|.|TRBJ2-7
TGTGCCAGCAGCTTAGGACGGCCAAGCTCCTACGAGCAGTACTTC
CASSLGRPSSYEQYF
>TRBV14|.|TRBD1|TRBJ2-3
TGTGCCAGCAGCCTCGGACAGGGCCAGTGGACGCAGTATTTT
CASSLGQGQWTQYF